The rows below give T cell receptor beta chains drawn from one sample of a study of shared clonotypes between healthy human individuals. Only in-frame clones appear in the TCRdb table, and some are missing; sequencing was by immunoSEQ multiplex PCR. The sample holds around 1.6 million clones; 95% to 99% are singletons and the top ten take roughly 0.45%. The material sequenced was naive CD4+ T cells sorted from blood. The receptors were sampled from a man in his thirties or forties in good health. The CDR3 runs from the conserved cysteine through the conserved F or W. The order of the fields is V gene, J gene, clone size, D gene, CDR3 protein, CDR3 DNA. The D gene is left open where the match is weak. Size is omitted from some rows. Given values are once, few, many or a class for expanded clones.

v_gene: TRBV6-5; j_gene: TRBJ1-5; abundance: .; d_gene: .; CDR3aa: CATGGGGQPQHF; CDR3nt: TGTGCCACCGGGGGAGGCGGGCAGCCCCAGCATTTT
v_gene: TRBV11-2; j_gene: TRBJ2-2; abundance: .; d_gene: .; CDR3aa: CASSGSLSFTGELFF; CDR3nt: TGTGCCAGCAGCGGTAGCTTATCCTTCACCGGGGAGCTGTTTTTT
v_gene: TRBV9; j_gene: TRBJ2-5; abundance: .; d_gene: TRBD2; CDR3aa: CASSVGASGDETQYF; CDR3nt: TGTGCCAGCAGCGTAGGGGCTAGCGGCGATGAGACCCAGTACTTC
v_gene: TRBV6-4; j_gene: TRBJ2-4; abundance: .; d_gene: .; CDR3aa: CASSVLGAEGKSKNIQYF; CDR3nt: TGTGCCAGCAGTGTTCTAGGGGCCGAAGGGAAAAGCAAAAACATTCAGTACTTC
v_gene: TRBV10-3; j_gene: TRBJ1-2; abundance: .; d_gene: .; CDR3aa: CAMGGSDGYTF; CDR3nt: TGTGCCATGGGGGGGTCGGATGGCTACACCTTC
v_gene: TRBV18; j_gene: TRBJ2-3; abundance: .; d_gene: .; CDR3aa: CASSPLDTQYF; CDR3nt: TGTGCCAGCTCACCTCTAGATACGCAGTATTTT
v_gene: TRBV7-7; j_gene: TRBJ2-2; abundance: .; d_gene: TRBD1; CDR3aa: CASSLGQGDKLFF; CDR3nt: TGTGCTAGCAGCTTAGGGCAGGGGGACAAGCTGTTTTTT
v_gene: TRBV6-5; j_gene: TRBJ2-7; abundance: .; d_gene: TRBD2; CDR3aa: CASSYSVSGGNEQYF; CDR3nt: TGTGCCAGCAGTTACTCCGTGTCGGGAGGAAACGAGCAGTACTTC
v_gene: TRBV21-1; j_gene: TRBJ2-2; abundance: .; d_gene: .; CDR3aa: CASSADRDQTGELFF; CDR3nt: TGTGCCAGCAGCGCGGACCGGGACCAAACCGGGGAGCTGTTTTTT
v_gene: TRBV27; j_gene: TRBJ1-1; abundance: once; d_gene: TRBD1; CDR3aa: CASSLLKGATEAFF; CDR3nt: TGTGCCAGCAGTTTATTGAAGGGGGCAACTGAAGCTTTCTTT
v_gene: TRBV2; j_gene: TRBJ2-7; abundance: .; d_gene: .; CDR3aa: CASSPYYEQYF; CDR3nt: TGTGCCAGCAGTCCCTACTACGAGCAGTACTTC
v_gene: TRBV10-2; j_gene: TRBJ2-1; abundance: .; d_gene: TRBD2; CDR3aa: CASSRGASGSAPNNEQFF; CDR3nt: TGCGCCAGCAGCCGGGGGGCTAGCGGGAGCGCGCCGAACAATGAGCAGTTCTTC
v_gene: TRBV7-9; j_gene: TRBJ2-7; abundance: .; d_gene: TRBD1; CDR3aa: CASSRQGREQYF; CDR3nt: TGTGCCAGCAGCAGACAGGGTCGCGAGCAGTACTTC
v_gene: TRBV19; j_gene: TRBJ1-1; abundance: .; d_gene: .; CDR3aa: CASSRSGYEAFF; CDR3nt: TGTGCCAGTAGTCGGTCAGGCTATGAAGCTTTCTTT
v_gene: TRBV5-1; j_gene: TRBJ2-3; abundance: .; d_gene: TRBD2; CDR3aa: CASSSVGTSGTDTQYF; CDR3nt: TGCGCCAGCAGCTCGGTCGGGACTAGCGGCACAGATACGCAGTATTTT
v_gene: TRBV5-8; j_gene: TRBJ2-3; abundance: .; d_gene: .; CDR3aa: CASREGSDTQYF; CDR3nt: TGTGCCAGCAGGGAGGGATCAGATACGCAGTATTTT
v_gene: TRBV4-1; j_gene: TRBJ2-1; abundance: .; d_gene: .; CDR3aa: CASSQDSSYNEQFF; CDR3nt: TGCGCCAGCAGCCAAGACTCCTCCTACAATGAGCAGTTCTTC
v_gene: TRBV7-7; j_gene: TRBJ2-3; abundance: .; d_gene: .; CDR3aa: CASSLGLRDSTDTQYF; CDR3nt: TGTGCTAGCAGCTTGGGACTCCGGGACAGCACAGATACGCAGTATTTT
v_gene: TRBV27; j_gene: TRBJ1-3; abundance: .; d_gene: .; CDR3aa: CASSFGSVGNTIYF; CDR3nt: TGTGCCAGCAGTTTCGGATCAGTTGGAAACACCATATATTTT
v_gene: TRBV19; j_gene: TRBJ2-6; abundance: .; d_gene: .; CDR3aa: CASSTLGGPGANVLTF; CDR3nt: TGTGCCAGTAGTACCCTCGGCGGCCCTGGGGCCAACGTCCTGACTTTC
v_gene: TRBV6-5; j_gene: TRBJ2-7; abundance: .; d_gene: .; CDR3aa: CASQDSPYEQYF; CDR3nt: TGTGCCAGCCAGGACAGCCCCTACGAGCAGTACTTC
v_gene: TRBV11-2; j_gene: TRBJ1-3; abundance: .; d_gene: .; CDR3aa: CASSLTGVSGNTIYF; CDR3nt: TGTGCCAGCAGCTTAACAGGAGTCTCTGGAAACACCATATATTTT
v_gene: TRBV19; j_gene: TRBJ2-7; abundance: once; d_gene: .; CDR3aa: CASSIIRGQYEQYF; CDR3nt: TGTGCCAGTAGTATAATCCGGGGGCAGTACGAGCAGTACTTC
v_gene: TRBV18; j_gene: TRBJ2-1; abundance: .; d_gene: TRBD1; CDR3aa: CASSDFPGQGGNGQFF; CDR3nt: TGTGCCAGCTCAGACTTTCCGGGACAGGGGGGCAACGGGCAGTTCTTC
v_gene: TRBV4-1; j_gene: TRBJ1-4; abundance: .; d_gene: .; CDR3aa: CASSPDSPNEKLFF; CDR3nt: TGCGCCAGCAGCCCGGACAGCCCTAATGAAAAACTGTTTTTT
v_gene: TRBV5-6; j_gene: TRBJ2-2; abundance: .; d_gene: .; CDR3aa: CASSLGLLYTGELFF; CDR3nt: TGTGCCAGCAGCTTGGGACTCCTCTACACCGGGGAGCTGTTTTTT
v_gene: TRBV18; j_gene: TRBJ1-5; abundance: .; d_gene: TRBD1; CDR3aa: CASSPTGTGGNQPQHF; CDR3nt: TGTGCCAGCTCACCCACGGGGACAGGGGGTAATCAGCCCCAGCATTTT
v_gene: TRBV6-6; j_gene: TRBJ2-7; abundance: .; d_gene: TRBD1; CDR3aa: CASSPKGAHEQYF; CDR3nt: TGTGCCAGCAGCCCGAAGGGGGCCCACGAGCAGTACTTC
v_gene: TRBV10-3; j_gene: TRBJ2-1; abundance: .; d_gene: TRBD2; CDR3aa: CATLTSGQNSYNEQFF; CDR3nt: TGTGCCACCCTAACTAGCGGGCAAAACTCCTACAATGAGCAGTTCTTC
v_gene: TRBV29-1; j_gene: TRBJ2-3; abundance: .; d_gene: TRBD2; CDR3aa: CSVDWREVTTDTQYF; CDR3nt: TGCAGCGTTGATTGGCGGGAGGTAACCACAGATACGCAGTATTTT
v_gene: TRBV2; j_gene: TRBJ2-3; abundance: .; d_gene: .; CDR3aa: CASVRRGTDTQYF; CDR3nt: TGTGCCAGCGTACGACGGGGTACAGATACGCAGTATTTT
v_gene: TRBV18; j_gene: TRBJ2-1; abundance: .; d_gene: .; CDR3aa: CASSPGWASSYNEQFF; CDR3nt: TGTGCCAGCTCACCAGGATGGGCTAGCTCCTACAATGAGCAGTTCTTC
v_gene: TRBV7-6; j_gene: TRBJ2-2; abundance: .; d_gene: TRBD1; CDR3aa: CASSLASGQGAAGELFF; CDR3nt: TGTGCCAGCAGCTTAGCGAGCGGACAGGGGGCTGCCGGGGAGCTGTTTTTT
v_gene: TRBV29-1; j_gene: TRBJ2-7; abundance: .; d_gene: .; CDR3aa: CSVRGTVYEQYF; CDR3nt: TGCAGCGTTAGAGGGACTGTCTACGAGCAGTACTTC
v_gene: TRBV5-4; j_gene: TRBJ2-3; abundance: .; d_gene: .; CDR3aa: CASSLTGIYTDTQYF; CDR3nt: TGTGCCAGCAGCCTAACAGGGATTTACACAGATACGCAGTATTTT